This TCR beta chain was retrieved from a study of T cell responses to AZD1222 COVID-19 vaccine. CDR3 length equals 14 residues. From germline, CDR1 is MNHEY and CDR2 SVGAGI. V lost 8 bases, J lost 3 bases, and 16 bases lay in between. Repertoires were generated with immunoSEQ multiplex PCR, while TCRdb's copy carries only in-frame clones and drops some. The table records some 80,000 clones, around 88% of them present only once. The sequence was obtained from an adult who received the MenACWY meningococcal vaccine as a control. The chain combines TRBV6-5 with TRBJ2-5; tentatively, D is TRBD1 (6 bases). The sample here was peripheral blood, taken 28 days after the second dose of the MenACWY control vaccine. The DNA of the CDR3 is TGTGCCAGCTCCCACGGACAGAAGAAAGAGACCCAGTACTTC. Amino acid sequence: CASSHGQKKETQYF.